A single sample gave rise to the 26 T cell receptor beta chains below, sequenced in a study of blood T cells in healthy people across ages. A second PCR, run for about 7 to 11 cycles, used a sample-barcoded 5' primer plus a J-beta primer mix. TCRdb processed the 5' RACE reads anew with MiXCR; each CDR3 protein has one entry. The data contain roughly 1.4 million distinct CDR3 sequences, approximately 63% of them singletons. The sample comprised blood. These receptor sequences come from a man aged 18 to 30 in good health.

The chain has TRBV6-2 or TRBV6-3 and TRBJ2-1, with D perhaps being TRBD1 or TRBD2 (5 bases each). The end of the DNA fits TRBJ2-7 better, so the J call may be wrong. The CDR3 runs to 18 residues. CDR1 and CDR2 (germline): MNHEY, SVGEGT. CDR3 sequence: CASSYLGPVPPFYNEQYF. CDR3 coding DNA: TGTGCCAGCAGTTACTTGGGACCCGTCCCTCCCTTTTACAATGAGCAGTACTTC.

V is TRBV6-2 or TRBV6-3 and J is TRBJ2-3; TRBD2 is a possible D gene (5 bases). CDR3 length: 14 residues. Trimming pared 6 bases from V and 5 bases from J, leaving 15 bases between. CDR1 and CDR2 from the germline V gene are MNHEY and SVGEGT. CDR3: CASSTTGNRDTQYF. The CDR3 DNA reads TGTGCCAGCAGCACGACGGGGAACCGAGATACGCAGTATTTT.

This clonotype has only a few counts. V and J are TRBV2 and TRBJ2-7; 11 nucleotides match TRBD1. This CDR3 has 14 amino acids. CDR1 and CDR2 (germline): SNHLY, FYNNEI. V gave up 8 bases and J gave up 6 bases; unmatched junction bases: 9. CDR3 sequence (DNA): TGTGCCAGCTGCCGGGACAGGGGGTTATGCGAGCAGTACTTC. The encoded protein is CASCRDRGLCEQYF.

The chain uses TRBV25-1 and TRBJ2-3; D tentatively fits TRBD1 or TRBD2 (5 bases each). There are 16 residues in the CDR3. V was cut by 3 bases and J by 6 bases, with 19 bases left in between. CDR1 and CDR2 from the germline V gene are MGHDK and SYGVNS. The CDR3 DNA reads TGTGCCAGCAGTGATCTCTCCGGGACGACGACCGATACGCAGTATTTT. Translated: CASSDLSGTTTDTQYF. Full variable domain (rest looked up from reference TRBV25-1 and TRBJ2-3): EADIYQTPRYLVIGTGKKITLECSQTMGHDKMYWYQQDPGMELHLIHYSYGVNSTEKGDLSSESTVSRIRTEHFPLTLESARPSHTSQYLCASSDLSGTTTDTQYFGPGTRLTVL.

The rearrangement uses TRBV6-5 and TRBJ2-2; D unclear. Germline V gives CDR1 MNHEY, CDR2 SVGAGI. CDR3 length: 13 residues. V was cut by 4 bases and J by 1 base, with 4 bases left in between. The CDR3 nucleotides read TGTGCCAGCAGTTCAATGAACACCGGGGAGCTGTTTTTT. It codes for CASSSMNTGELFF.

The rearrangement links TRBV20-1 to TRBJ2-1, with 7 bases matching TRBD2. Germline CDR1 and CDR2: DFQATT and SNEGSKA (reference sequence). The CDR3 consists of 16 residues. The V and J ends lost 6 bases and 0 bases, in that order; junction bases with no gene match: 11. Here the CDR3 reads CSARPGRRSSYNEQFF. The CDR3 DNA is TGCAGTGCCCGTCCCGGGAGGCGAAGCTCCTACAATGAGCAGTTCTTC.

This chain uses TRBV20-1 with TRBJ1-5; D uncertain. Germline V gives CDR1 DFQATT, CDR2 SNEGSKA (reference sequence). V lost 4 bases to trimming and J lost 0 bases, with 13 bases between them. The CDR3 runs 15 residues. The CDR3 reads CSATPDLSSNQPQHF. The CDR3 nucleotides read TGCAGTGCTACCCCGGACCTAAGTAGCAATCAGCCCCAGCATTTT.

The chain recombines TRBV6-6 with TRBJ2-5; a possible D gene is TRBD1 (5 bases). Trimming took 2 bases from V and 3 from J, leaving 10 bases between them. The length of the CDR3 is 14 residues. The germline V gene has CDR1 MNHNY and CDR2 SVGAGI (reference sequence). The CDR3 DNA sequence: TGTGCCAGCAGTTACCCTGACAGTGAAGAGACCCAGTACTTC. Translation gives CASSYPDSEETQYF.

The table lists this clonotype with a few counts. The J gene is TRBJ2-7, the V gene TRBV20-1; 9 nucleotides align to TRBD1. The germline V gene has CDR1 DFQATT and CDR2 SNEGSKA (reference sequence). Unmatched junction bases numbered 4, after V lost 2 bases and J lost 2 bases. The CDR3 consists of 14 residues. CDR3 residues: CSARSGTGTYEQYF. DNA for the CDR3: TGCAGTGCTAGATCTGGGACAGGGACCTACGAGCAGTACTTC.

The CDR3, as DNA: TGTGCCAGCAGCCGGATGGGCAGGGGCAATGAGCAGTTCTTC. This translates into CASSRMGRGNEQFF. The chain combines TRBV13 with TRBJ2-1; TRBD1 might be the D (6 bases). V lost 5 bases and J 6 bases, leaving 14 bases between the germline ends. Germline CDR1 is PRHDT and CDR2 is FYEKMQ (reference sequence). The CDR3 consists of 14 residues.

The rearrangement links TRBV13 to TRBJ2-7; D may be TRBD2 (6 bases). This CDR3 region has 14 residues. Germline V gives CDR1 PRHDT, CDR2 FYEKMQ (reference sequence). V was trimmed by 4 bases and J by 0 bases, leaving 10 bases between them. CDR3 in amino acids: CASSSGLTSYEQYF. The CDR3 nucleotides are TGTGCCAGCAGCTCGGGACTTACCTCCTACGAGCAGTACTTC.

This clonotype was seen only once. J is TRBJ1-2 and V is TRBV5-1, with D hard to call. Trimming stripped 2 bases from V and 9 bases from J, with 8 bases between. The length of the CDR3 is 11 residues. CDR1 SGHRS and CDR2 YFSETQ come from the germline V gene. Here the CDR3 reads CASSFLGSYTF. The CDR3 DNA sequence: TGCGCCAGCAGCTTCCTTGGGAGCTACACCTTC. The whole variable domain, remainder taken from reference TRBV5-1 and TRBJ1-2, is KAGVTQTPRYLIKTRGQQVTLSCSPISGHRSVSWYQQTPGQGLQFLFEYFSETQRNKGNFPGRFSGRQFSNSRSEMNVSTLELGDSALYLCASSFLGSYTFGSGTRLTVV.

V and J are TRBV12-3 or TRBV12-4 and TRBJ2-7; D may be TRBD2 (6 bases). The DNA end lines up better with TRBJ2-5; the J call may be wrong. This CDR3 has 15 residues. CDR3 amino acids: CASSLLAAGRETQYF. CDR3 in DNA: TGTGCCAGCAGTTTACTAGCCGCGGGAAGAGAGACCCAGTACTTC.

V and J are TRBV11-2 and TRBJ2-7; 7 bases align to TRBD1. The V segment lost 4 bases and the J segment 5 bases; nucleotides outside the gene matches: 5. CDR3 length equals 13 residues. CDR1 is SGHAT, CDR2 FQNNGV, per germline. The CDR3 nucleotides read TGTGCCAGCAGCTCCACAGGGGACAACGAGCAGTACTTC. It yields the protein CASSSTGDNEQYF.

This chain connects TRBV6-6 to TRBJ2-1; perhaps TRBD1 as D (6 bases). The CDR3 loop spans 16 amino acids. V lost 2 bases to trimming and J lost 6 bases, with 17 bases between them. Germline V gene data show CDR1 as MNHNY and CDR2 as SVGAGI (reference sequence). CDR3 coding DNA: TGTGCCAGCAGTTACGGGGGCGGAGAGAACTCCAATGAGCAGTTCTTC. It specifies CASSYGGGENSNEQFF.

This clonotype was seen a few times. The chain has TRBV10-3 and TRBJ1-2; possibly TRBD1 for D (6 bases). Trimming pared 10 bases from V and 0 bases from J, leaving 12 bases between. The germline gives CDR1 ENHRY, CDR2 SYGVKD. CDR3 length: 13 amino acids. The CDR3 loop reads CATLGGSNYGYTF. The CDR3 DNA follows: TGTGCCACCCTTGGGGGCTCTAACTATGGCTACACCTTC.

This clonotype appeared a few times. The chain combines TRBV27 with TRBJ2-3; 13 bases line up with TRBD2. This CDR3 spans 17 amino acids. Germline CDR1 and CDR2: MNHEY and SMNVEV (reference sequence). The ends lost 4 bases at V and 4 bases at J; junction bases unmatched: 8. CDR3 nucleotides: TGTGCCAGCAGTTCCCTGAGGACTAGCGGGAGCTCAGATACGCAGTATTTT. It is translated as CASSSLRTSGSSDTQYF.

This clonotype appeared a single time. The V call is TRBV4-1, the J call TRBJ1-2; D is unresolved. V was clipped by 5 bases and J by 7 bases, with 14 bases between them. Germline-derived CDR1 and CDR2 are MGHRA and YSYEKL. CDR3 length: 13 amino acids. CDR3 DNA: TGCGCCAGCAGCTACGAGGCGGGGTCTGGCTACACCTTC. This codes for CASSYEAGSGYTF.

The chain uses TRBV12-3 or TRBV12-4 and TRBJ2-1; 7 positions match TRBD1. V lost 5 bases, J lost 4 bases, and 8 bases stayed unmatched. This CDR3 is built from 15 residues. CDR3 coding DNA: TGTGCCAGCAGTGCGACAGGGCCCCATTACAATGAGCAGTTCTTC. Amino acids: CASSATGPHYNEQFF.

The CDR3 DNA is TGTGCCAGCAGCCCCTGGACAGGGAACACAGATACGCAGTATTTT. This codes for CASSPWTGNTDTQYF. V gene TRBV7-9 combines with J gene TRBJ2-3; 8 positions match TRBD1. The CDR3 runs 15 residues. V dropped 5 bases and J dropped 2; count of bases not matched to a gene: 6. Germline V CDR1 and CDR2: SEHNR, FQNEAQ (reference sequence). The full variable domain, completed using reference TRBV7-9 and TRBJ2-3, is DTGVSQNPRHKITKRGQNVTFRCDPISEHNRLYWYRQTLGQGPEFLTYFQNEAQLEKSRLLSDRFSAERPKGSFSTLEIQRTEQGDSAMYLCASSPWTGNTDTQYFGPGTRLTVL.

The table lists this clonotype with a count of one. The chain carries TRBV6-4 and TRBJ2-1; TRBD2 is a possible D gene (7 bases). This CDR3 has 10 residues. The V end lost 9 bases, the J end lost 14 bases, and 14 bases lay between the germline ends. Germline CDR1 is MRHNA and CDR2 is SNTAGT. The CDR3 loop reads CARGGAKEFF. Written as DNA, the CDR3 is TGTGCCAGGGGGGGGGCTAAAGAGTTCTTC.

V and J are TRBV6-6 and TRBJ2-4, with D unresolved. The CDR3 consists of 15 residues. Trimming removed 5 bases at V and 1 base at J, with 12 bases between. Germline lookup yields CDR1 MNHNY and CDR2 SVGAGI (reference sequence). The CDR3, as DNA: TGTGCCAGCAGTCCCCATCGTGGGGCCAAAAACATTCAGTACTTC. It yields the protein CASSPHRGAKNIQYF.

V and J are TRBV9 and TRBJ1-5; D uncertain. Looked up from germline, CDR1 is SGDLS and CDR2 is YYNGEE. The CDR3 has 16 amino acids. Trimming shortened V by 1 base and J by 2 bases, and 13 bases separated the two germline ends. The chain's CDR3 is CASSVSAGLGNQPQHF. In nucleotides, the CDR3 is TGTGCCAGCAGCGTAAGTGCAGGATTAGGCAATCAGCCCCAGCATTTT. Full variable domain (remainder filled in from reference TRBV9 and TRBJ1-5): DSGVTQTPKHLITATGQRVTLRCSPRSGDLSVYWYQQSLDQGLQFLIQYYNGEERAKGNILERFSAQQFPDLHSELNLSSLELGDSALYFCASSVSAGLGNQPQHFGDGTRLSIL.

V and J are TRBV4-3 and TRBJ1-5; D is ambiguous. V lost 0 bases and J 5 bases, leaving 11 bases between the germline ends. CDR3 size: 15 residues. Germline loops: CDR1 LGHNA, CDR2 YSLEER. The CDR3 loop is CASSQDSGSDQPQHF. In DNA form, the CDR3 reads TGCGCCAGCAGCCAAGATAGCGGGTCTGATCAGCCCCAGCATTTT.

This clonotype has just one count. The rearrangement joins TRBV2 to TRBJ1-5; TRBD1 agrees at 8 bases. The germline V gene encodes CDR1 SNHLY and CDR2 FYNNEI. Germline trimming cut 4 bases from V and 1 base from J; bases unmatched to any gene: 6. This CDR3 is 16 amino acids long. In DNA form, the CDR3 reads TGTGCCAGCAGTGCTCACAGGGGGGACAGCAATCAGCCCCAGCATTTT. Translating it yields CASSAHRGDSNQPQHF.

A note on this clonotype: The germline gene is not matched at one end of the junction; a read error may be the cause. The chain has TRBV7-9 and TRBJ1-5; the D is unclear. The CDR3 consists of 12 residues. Germline CDR1 is SEHNR and CDR2 is FQNEAQ (reference sequence). CDR3: CASGLDYQPQHF. The DNA of the CDR3 is TGTGCCAGCGGCTTAGATTATCAGCCCCAGCATTTT.